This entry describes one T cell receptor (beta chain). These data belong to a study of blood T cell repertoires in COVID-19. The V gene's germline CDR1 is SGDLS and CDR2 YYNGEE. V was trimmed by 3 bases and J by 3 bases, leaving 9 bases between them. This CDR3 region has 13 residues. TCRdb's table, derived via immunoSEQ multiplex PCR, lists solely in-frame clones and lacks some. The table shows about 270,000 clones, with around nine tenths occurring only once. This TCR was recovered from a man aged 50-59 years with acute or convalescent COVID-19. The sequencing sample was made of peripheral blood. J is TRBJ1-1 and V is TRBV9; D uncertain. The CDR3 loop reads CASSDNRDTEAFF. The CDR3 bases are TGTGCCAGCAGCGACAACCGGGACACTGAAGCTTTCTTT.